The following is a TCR beta chain sequence with its context. Per the study methods: Estimation of nucleated cell counts relied on the amplification of reference gene primers. Clones were read by immunoSEQ multiplex PCR, and TCRdb kept only the in-frame ones, dropping some. The V and J calls and clone size were taken over from that table, and D and trimming were inferred from the DNA. The data contain roughly 220,000 clones, roughly 84% of them singletons. This specimen belongs to a study of blood T cell repertoires in COVID-19. About the study: Both acute and convalescent COVID-19 samples were obtained from the United States, Italy and Spain.

This CDR3 has 15 residues. V was trimmed by 5 bases and J by 0 bases, leaving 13 bases between them. Germline V gives CDR1 SEHNR, CDR2 FQNEAQ (reference sequence). Clinical histories supplied by participants themselves formed the basis of cohort assignment. Donors of Cohort 3 who recovered were those that had two negative PCRs, clearance, or symptom resolution. Sequenced sample: PBMCs or T cells enriched from blood (not recorded which). This sequence originates from a middle-aged woman who had recovered from COVID-19. The chain is built from TRBV7-9 and TRBJ1-1; a possible D gene is TRBD1 (5 bases). CDR3 nucleotide sequence: TGTGCCAGCAGCACCCGACAGACCATGAACACTGAAGCTTTCTTT. Translation: CASSTRQTMNTEAFF.